The next 22 T cell receptor beta chains were all read from a single sample in a study of CD8+ T cells in alopecia areata. Extraction of RNA preceded its reverse transcription into cDNA, which served as the sequencing template. The protocol was immunoSEQ multiplex PCR, while the TCRdb copy is restricted to in-frame clones and leaves out a portion. Of 170,000 or so clones in the sample, about 60% were seen once. As for treatment: oral pan-JAK inhibitor, 5-10 mg twice daily. The sequenced sample was CD8+ T cells sorted from blood, obtained at week 24, from a patient treated with tofacitinib. Receptors were obtained from a human donor with alopecia areata.

This clone was seen a few times. The chain has TRBV25-1 and TRBJ2-3; the D gene is possibly TRBD2 (5 bases). Trimming cost V 4 bases and J 8 bases, with 10 bases left between them. The CDR3 extends over 12 amino acids. In germline, CDR1 is MGHDK, CDR2 SYGVNS. As DNA, the CDR3 is TGTGCCAGCAGTGGGGAAGAGGGTACGCAGTATTTT. Its protein product is CASSGEEGTQYF.

The chain couples TRBV29-1 to TRBJ1-2, with a weak D call TRBD1 (5 bases). Deletions cut 5 bases from V and 0 bases from J, with 7 bases between. CDR1 SQVTM and CDR2 ANQGSEA come from the germline V gene. The CDR3 loop spans 12 amino acids. DNA for the CDR3: TGCAGCGTTTCACAGGCTAACTATGGCTACACCTTC. This sequence encodes CSVSQANYGYTF.

The chain uses TRBV5-6 and TRBJ2-7; D is ambiguous. V lost 1 base to trimming and J lost 3 bases, with 5 bases between them. Germline CDR1 SGHDT, CDR2 YYEEEE. The CDR3 is 12 amino acids. CDR3 DNA sequence: TGTGCCAGCAGCTTGTACAGCTACGAGCAGTACTTC. It yields the protein CASSLYSYEQYF.

This clone was seen a few times. The chain is built from TRBV9 and TRBJ2-5, with 8 bases identical to TRBD1. Germline CDR1 SGDLS, CDR2 YYNGEE. There are 14 residues in the CDR3. The ends lost 4 bases at V and 5 bases at J; junction bases unmatched: 7. CDR3 DNA sequence: TGTGCCAGCAGCAGCTCAGGGGGCCGGGAGACCCAGTACTTC. This translates into CASSSSGGRETQYF.

The V gene is TRBV5-6, the J gene TRBJ1-2, with 11 bases matching TRBD1. This CDR3 region has 14 residues. Germline V CDR1 and CDR2: SGHDT, YYEEEE. The V and J ends lost 4 bases and 4 bases, in that order; junction bases with no gene match: 3. The DNA of the CDR3 is TGTGCCAGCAGCGGAGGACAGGGGGCCTATGGCTACACCTTC. Amino acid sequence: CASSGGQGAYGYTF.

As concerns this clone: The same CDR3 can be traced to other DNA sequences in this sample. The rearrangement joins TRBV29-1 to TRBJ1-5; unclear D gene. Germline V gene lookup returns CDR1 SQVTM and CDR2 ANQGSEA. This CDR3 comprises 12 residues. Trimming pared 3 bases from V and 4 bases from J, leaving 7 bases between. The chain's CDR3 is CSVEEGNQPQHF. The CDR3 nucleotides read TGCAGCGTTGAGGAAGGAAATCAGCCCCAGCATTTT.

J is TRBJ2-7 and V is TRBV27, with 9 bases matching TRBD1. This CDR3 is 14 amino acids long. Germline CDR1 reads MNHEY; CDR2 reads SMNVEV (reference sequence). J lost 5 bases, V lost 3 bases, and 5 bases had no gene match. CDR3 sequence reads: CASSFRDRAHEQYF. The CDR3 DNA reads as TGTGCCAGCAGTTTTCGGGACAGGGCCCACGAGCAGTACTTC.

This chain connects TRBV5-1 to TRBJ2-7; the D gene could be TRBD1 or TRBD2 (7 bases each). The CDR3 consists of 15 residues. Trimming shortened V by 0 bases and J by 4 bases, and 14 bases separated the two germline ends. From germline, CDR1 is SGHRS and CDR2 YFSETQ. The CDR3 region has the DNA TGCGCCAGCAGCTTGGGACAGGGAGGGAGATACGAGCAGTACTTC. Its translation: CASSLGQGGRYEQYF.

V is TRBV30 and J is TRBJ2-1; 13 bases match TRBD2. The ends lost 1 base at V and 3 bases at J; junction bases unmatched: 6. The CDR3 is made up of 17 amino acids. Germline V CDR1 and CDR2: GTSNPN, SVGIG (reference sequence). The CDR3 nucleotides are TGTGCCTGGAGTGGGACTAGCGGGGGAATCTACTACAATGAGCAGTTCTTC. It translates to CAWSGTSGGIYYNEQFF.

V usage is TRBV30 and J usage is TRBJ1-5, with a weak D call TRBD1 (5 bases). Germline loops: CDR1 GTSNPN, CDR2 SVGIG (reference sequence). The CDR3 is made up of 16 amino acids. With 3 bases removed from V and 2 bases from J, the gap between germline ends came to 17 bases. The CDR3 here is CAWSSMGGAGNQPQHF. CDR3 coding DNA: TGTGCCTGGAGCTCCATGGGTGGGGCGGGCAATCAGCCCCAGCATTTT.

This clone appeared a single time. This chain joins TRBV15 and TRBJ2-4; D might be TRBD1 (5 bases). Germline CDR1 reads LNHNV; CDR2 reads YYDKDF (reference sequence). The V end lost 5 bases, the J end lost 0 bases, and 14 bases lay between the germline ends. There are 16 residues in the CDR3. This chain's CDR3 is CATSGREYQAKNIQYF. The CDR3 DNA reads as TGTGCCACCAGCGGCAGGGAATACCAAGCCAAAAACATTCAGTACTTC.

The V call is TRBV27, the J call TRBJ2-1; 13 bases match TRBD2. J was trimmed by 6 bases and V by 6 bases; bases with no gene match: 5. The CDR3 runs 15 residues. Germline CDR1 and CDR2: MNHEY and SMNVEV (reference sequence). The CDR3 sequence is CASSQTSGGANEQFF. CDR3 sequence (DNA): TGTGCCAGCAGCCAAACTAGCGGGGGGGCCAATGAGCAGTTCTTC.

The chain combines TRBV7-7 with TRBJ2-1; the D call may be TRBD1 or TRBD2 (5 bases each). The CDR3 has 14 amino acids. V dropped 1 base and J dropped 9 bases, with 13 bases sitting between them. Germline CDR1 is SSHAT and CDR2 is FNYEAQ (reference sequence). The CDR3 sequence is CASSLERGGGEQFF. In DNA form, the CDR3 reads TGTGCCAGCAGCTTAGAGAGGGGCGGTGGTGAGCAGTTCTTC.

This clone has just a few counts. Other nucleotide sequences in the sample specify the same CDR3. The chain carries TRBV2 and TRBJ2-7; possibly TRBD1 for D (6 bases). Trimming took off 8 bases at V and 7 bases at J, with 9 bases between the two ends. Germline V gene data show CDR1 as SNHLY and CDR2 as FYNNEI. CDR3 size: 10 residues. As DNA, the CDR3 is TGTGCCAGCCGAGGGGGAGAGCAGTACTTC. It encodes CASRGGEQYF.

J is TRBJ1-2 and V is TRBV27; D may be TRBD1 (6 bases). CDR1 MNHEY and CDR2 SMNVEV come from the germline V gene (reference sequence). The CDR3 contains 17 residues. The V end was cut by 0 bases, the J end by 6 bases, with 20 bases between. The DNA of the CDR3 is TGTGCCAGCAGTTTATCGGCGAGACTCCGGGGGGCGGATGGCTACACCTTC. It specifies CASSLSARLRGADGYTF.

The V call is TRBV19, the J call TRBJ2-7, with 8 positions matching TRBD2. This CDR3 has 18 amino acids. Losses at the gene ends were 2 bases for V and 6 bases for J; bases not matched to a gene: 18. Germline-derived CDR1 and CDR2 are LNHDA and SQIVND (reference sequence). The CDR3 DNA reads TGTGCCAGTAGTATATGGTCAGCTCCCGTCGGACTAGCAATCGAGCAGTACTTC. Its translation is CASSIWSAPVGLAIEQYF.

The chain carries TRBV5-4 and TRBJ2-1, with D tentatively TRBD1 (5 bases). The CDR3 is 14 residues long. Germline-derived CDR1 and CDR2 are SGHNT and YYREEE (reference sequence). The V end was cut by 1 base, the J end by 4 bases, with 9 bases between. The CDR3 is CASSLFTGYNEQFF. CDR3 nucleotides: TGTGCCAGCAGCTTGTTTACAGGTTACAATGAGCAGTTCTTC.

In regard to this clone: The sample carries other DNA sequences with the same CDR3. The chain recombines TRBV20-1 with TRBJ2-5; D uncertain. The germline CDR1 and CDR2 sequences are DFQATT and SNEGSKA (reference sequence). The CDR3 is 10 residues long. V was clipped by 4 bases and J by 4 bases, with 4 bases between them. The chain's CDR3 is CSATRETQYF. The CDR3 DNA sequence: TGCAGTGCTACACGAGAGACCCAGTACTTC.

This clone was picked up a small number of times. The chain couples TRBV4-1 to TRBJ2-7, with TRBD2 identical over 11 bases. This CDR3 contains 15 residues. V was clipped by 0 bases and J by 9 bases; unmatched bases: 7. Looked up from germline, CDR1 is MGHRA and CDR2 is YSYEKL. Here the CDR3 reads CASSQEGLAAHGQYF. CDR3 sequence (DNA): TGCGCCAGCAGCCAAGAGGGACTAGCGGCTCACGGGCAGTACTTC.

CDR3 DNA sequence: TGCAGCGTTGAGGCCACTTCCTATGGCTACACCTTC. It translates to CSVEATSYGYTF. This chain joins TRBV29-1 and TRBJ1-2; D remains unclear. This CDR3 contains 12 residues. Germline CDR1 reads SQVTM; CDR2 reads ANQGSEA. V lost 3 bases to trimming and J lost 4 bases, with 9 bases between them.

The rearrangement joins TRBV6-6 to TRBJ2-7; TRBD1 agrees at 7 bases. The CDR3 covers 13 residues. The trim removed 6 bases at V and 2 bases at J, leaving 4 bases unmatched. CDR1 and CDR2 (germline): MNHNY, SVGAGI (reference sequence). CDR3 sequence: CASRQGRTYEQYF. CDR3 nucleotides: TGTGCCAGCAGACAGGGGCGAACCTACGAGCAGTACTTC.

The V gene is TRBV2, the J gene TRBJ2-5; D ambiguous. The germline V gene encodes CDR1 SNHLY and CDR2 FYNNEI. The CDR3 is 14 residues long. Trimming took 3 bases from V and 2 from J, leaving 10 bases between them. In DNA form, the CDR3 reads TGTGCCAGCAGTGAGGTCTGGGGACAAGAGACCCAGTACTTC. Protein: CASSEVWGQETQYF.